These 28 T cell receptor beta chains originate from one sample sequenced in a study of cytomegalovirus exposure and HLA in healthy donors. PCR primers comprised 60 Vbeta and 13 Jbeta primers. The data were produced by immunoSEQ multiplex PCR, yet TCRdb's version contains in-frame clones alone and is incomplete. The table has 180,000 or so clones, 75% to 85% seen once. Sequenced: PBMCs. The receptors were gathered from a woman aged 50 to 60 in good health and CMV-seropositive.

This chain uses TRBV5-6 with TRBJ1-6, with no clear D. This CDR3 contains 15 residues. Germline V CDR1 and CDR2: SGHDT, YYEEEE. Trimming cost V 1 base and J 0 bases, with 5 bases left between them. The CDR3 DNA follows: TGTGCCAGCAGCTTGCTTAGCTCCTATAATTCACCCCTCCACTTT. Protein product: CASSLLSSYNSPLHF.

This chain links TRBV28 with TRBJ1-5; 8 nucleotides agree with TRBD1. From germline, CDR1 is MDHEN and CDR2 SYDVKM. J was trimmed by 6 bases and V by 4 bases; bases with no gene match: 5. The CDR3 covers 14 residues. CDR3 sequence reads: CASSSRGPLQPQHF. The CDR3 DNA reads as TGTGCCAGCAGTTCCAGGGGGCCTCTTCAGCCCCAGCATTTT.

The chain recombines TRBV20-1 with TRBJ2-7; D not certain. Trimming stripped 1 base from V and 4 bases from J, with 5 bases between. The CDR3 loop spans 11 amino acids. Germline V CDR1 and CDR2: DFQATT, SNEGSKA (reference sequence). The CDR3 DNA reads TGCAGTGCTAGAGGTTCGTACGAGCAGTACTTC. Encoded protein: CSARGSYEQYF.

The chain combines TRBV9 with TRBJ2-3, with 8 bases matching TRBD2. With 0 bases clipped from V and 5 bases from J, the junction kept 2 bases outside the gene matches. The germline CDR1 and CDR2 sequences are SGDLS and YYNGEE. The CDR3 is 14 amino acids. The CDR3 sequence is CASSVDGTRDTQYF. Here the CDR3 DNA reads TGTGCCAGCAGCGTAGACGGGACTAGAGATACGCAGTATTTT.

This chain links TRBV6-4 with TRBJ2-7; maybe TRBD2 (5 bases). Germline assignment: CDR1 MRHNA and CDR2 SNTAGT. Trimming shortened V by 5 bases and J by 3 bases, and 11 bases separated the two germline ends. The length of the CDR3 is 13 residues. The CDR3 sequence: CASSLAPGYEQYF. In nucleotides, the CDR3 is TGTGCCAGCAGTCTAGCCCCGGGCTACGAGCAGTACTTC.

The chain employs TRBV10-3 and TRBJ1-2; D perhaps matches TRBD1 (5 bases). The germline gives CDR1 ENHRY, CDR2 SYGVKD. This CDR3 is built from 14 residues. V lost 2 bases, J lost 2 bases, and 9 bases lay in between. CDR3 region: CAISEAGQNYGYTF. In nucleotides, the CDR3 is TGTGCCATCAGTGAGGCGGGGCAGAACTATGGCTACACCTTC.

The V call is TRBV19, the J call TRBJ1-1; weak D call: TRBD1 (5 bases). V lost 1 base and J lost 3, with 15 bases in between. Germline V gives CDR1 LNHDA, CDR2 SQIVND (reference sequence). This CDR3 comprises 16 residues. The CDR3 is CASSIAGGPRDTEAFF. In DNA, the CDR3 is TGTGCCAGTAGTATAGCGGGGGGACCACGGGACACTGAAGCTTTCTTT.

This clone was counted between two and nine times. The genes are TRBV5-1 and TRBJ2-5, with TRBD1 matching 7 bases. The J segment lost 5 bases and the V segment lost 3 bases, leaving 4 bases of the junction unmatched. Looked up from germline, CDR1 is SGHRS and CDR2 is YFSETQ. The CDR3 runs 13 residues. The CDR3: CASSSQGMETQYF. In nucleotides, the CDR3 is TGCGCCAGCAGCTCACAGGGGATGGAGACCCAGTACTTC.

The chain carries TRBV6-5 and TRBJ2-3; 8 bases are a match to TRBD2. The CDR3 covers 15 residues. Germline values: CDR1 MNHEY, CDR2 SVGAGI. Trimming cost V 6 bases and J 1 base; bases outside gene matches: 6. CDR3 region: CASRRGAGGTDTQYF. DNA for the CDR3: TGTGCCAGCAGACGCGGAGCGGGGGGCACAGATACGCAGTATTTT.

This clone was recorded a few times. The chain links TRBV11-2 to TRBJ2-6; D is perhaps TRBD2 (6 bases). Trimming left V 6 bases short and J 10 bases short, with 22 bases between. This CDR3 is built from 16 residues. Per germline, CDR1 SGHAT and CDR2 FQNNGV. This chain's CDR3 is CASRKGVRDSRNVLTF. In DNA form, the CDR3 reads TGTGCCAGCAGAAAAGGGGTGCGGGACTCCCGGAACGTCCTGACTTTC. The full variable domain, in which reference TRBV11-2 and TRBJ2-6 provide the parts outside the CDR3, is EAGVAQSPRYKIIEKRQSVAFWCNPISGHATLYWYQQILGQGPKLLIQFQNNGVVDDSQLPKDRFSAERLKGVDSTLKIQPAKLEDSAVYLCASRKGVRDSRNVLTFGAGSRLTVL.

The chain employs TRBV2 and TRBJ2-7; tentative D call: TRBD2 (5 bases). V was trimmed by 6 bases and J by 0 bases, leaving 12 bases between them. From germline, CDR1 is SNHLY and CDR2 FYNNEI. The length of the CDR3 is 14 residues. CDR3 sequence: CASREASSSYEQYF. Here the CDR3 DNA reads TGTGCCAGCAGGGAGGCCTCGAGCTCCTACGAGCAGTACTTC.

This clone has more than one count but fewer than ten. The V gene is TRBV28, the J gene TRBJ2-7, with D tentatively TRBD2 (6 bases). The CDR3 extends over 12 amino acids. V was cut by 6 bases and J by 12 bases, with 18 bases left in between. The germline CDR1 and CDR2 sequences are MDHEN and SYDVKM. The CDR3 region has the DNA TGTGCCAGCAGGTTTCTCGGCGGGGCTCTGTACTTC. Translated: CASRFLGGALYF.

This clone was counted a few times. The V and J genes are TRBV7-2 and TRBJ1-1; 12 bases align to TRBD1. J was trimmed by 4 bases and V by 5 bases; bases with no gene match: 8. Germline V gene data show CDR1 as SGHTA and CDR2 as FQGNSA. The CDR3 extends over 16 amino acids. The CDR3 loop is CASSPRPGQGATEAFF. DNA of the CDR3: TGTGCCAGCAGCCCAAGACCGGGACAGGGGGCCACTGAAGCTTTCTTT.

The chain uses TRBV7-8 and TRBJ2-3; 9 positions agree with TRBD2. V shed 5 bases, J shed 6 bases, and the junction held 6 bases outside the gene matches. Germline lookup yields CDR1 SGHVS and CDR2 FQNEAQ. The CDR3 sequence is 14 residues long. The CDR3, as DNA: TGTGCCAGCAGCGGTAGCGGGGGCTGGGATACGCAGTATTTT. Its protein is CASSGSGGWDTQYF.

The V call is TRBV27, the J call TRBJ2-3, with unresolved D. This CDR3 is built from 13 residues. V lost 3 bases and J lost 7, with 11 bases in between. CDR1 and CDR2 (germline): MNHEY, SMNVEV (reference sequence). DNA for the CDR3: TGTGCCAGCAGTTTTGGAGCTTTTCATACGCAGTATTTT. This encodes CASSFGAFHTQYF.

The chain couples TRBV28 to TRBJ2-2; no clear D. V gave up 7 bases and J gave up 2 bases, with 5 bases separating them. CDR3 length equals 12 residues. Germline values: CDR1 MDHEN, CDR2 SYDVKM. CDR3 in DNA: TGTGCCAGCAATCCTAACACCGGGGAGCTGTTTTTT. Translated: CASNPNTGELFF. Full variable domain (missing parts from reference TRBV28 and TRBJ2-2): DVKVTQSSRYLVKRTGEKVFLECVQDMDHENMFWYRQDPGLGLRLIYFSYDVKMKEKGDIPEGYSVSREKKERFSLILESASTNQTSMYLCASNPNTGELFFGEGSRLTVL.

V gene TRBV2 combines with J gene TRBJ1-2; 10 nucleotides align to TRBD1. V shed 2 bases, J shed 8 bases, and the junction held 8 bases outside the gene matches. The CDR3 is made up of 15 amino acids. Germline CDR1 is SNHLY and CDR2 is FYNNEI. The CDR3 is CASSETRQGAGGYTF. In DNA form, the CDR3 reads TGTGCCAGCAGTGAAACGAGACAGGGGGCTGGAGGCTACACCTTC.

The gene calls are TRBV9 and TRBJ2-2, with D possibly TRBD2 on 5 matching bases. Trimming stripped 2 bases from V and 6 bases from J, with 17 bases between. Per germline, CDR1 SGDLS and CDR2 YYNGEE. The CDR3 is 16 residues long. In DNA, the CDR3 is TGTGCCAGCAGCGTCGGACCAGAGGGTCTCGCCGGGGAGCTGTTTTTT. Encoded protein: CASSVGPEGLAGELFF.

This sequence joins TRBV5-4 and TRBJ2-1; 9 bases line up with TRBD2. This CDR3 contains 15 residues. J gave up 5 bases and V 2 bases, and 5 bases lay outside the gene matches. CDR1 is SGHNT, CDR2 YYREEE, per germline (reference sequence). CDR3 DNA sequence: TGTGCCAGCAGCTTACCGGGACTAGCCGACAATGAGCAGTTCTTC. It codes for CASSLPGLADNEQFF.

V and J are TRBV6-5 and TRBJ1-5; tentatively, D is TRBD1 (6 bases). Trimming left V 5 bases short and J 7 bases short, with 15 bases between. This CDR3 comprises 14 residues. CDR1 is MNHEY, CDR2 SVGAGI, per germline. Here the CDR3 reads CASSRGGPGQPQHF. The CDR3 bases are TGTGCCAGCAGTAGGGGGGGCCCGGGACAGCCCCAGCATTTT.

J is TRBJ2-7 and V is TRBV21-1; the table's D call, TRBD2, was not checked against the DNA. TRBV21-1 is an annotated pseudogene. The CDR3 sequence is 17 residues long. CDR3 DNA sequence: TGTGCCAGCAGCAAAGGGGTTCTAGCGGGAGTTGATCTACGGCAGTACTTC. Protein sequence: CASSKGVLAGVDLRQYF.

This chain uses TRBV5-4 with TRBJ2-2; the match to TRBD1 covers 10 bases. This CDR3 is built from 15 residues. V was pared by 2 bases and J by 6 bases, with 4 bases of the junction left unmatched. Germline CDR1 is SGHNT and CDR2 is YYREEE (reference sequence). DNA of the CDR3: TGTGCCAGCAGCTTTCCAGGGACAGGGGCCGGGGAGCTGTTTTTT. It is translated as CASSFPGTGAGELFF.

The chain is built from TRBV29-1 and TRBJ1-1, with D unresolved. This CDR3 region has 11 residues. V was pared by 7 bases and J by 3 bases, with 9 bases between. Germline V gene lookup returns CDR1 SQVTM and CDR2 ANQGSEA. DNA for the CDR3: TGCAGCGCTTATATGTACACTGAAGCTTTCTTT. This encodes CSAYMYTEAFF.

V and J are TRBV19 and TRBJ2-7; D might be TRBD1 (6 bases). V gave up 4 bases and J gave up 2 bases, with 12 bases separating them. Germline V gene sequence: CDR1 LNHDA, CDR2 SQIVND (reference sequence). The CDR3 loop spans 14 amino acids. The CDR3 region is CASSRDTGTYEQYF. The CDR3, as DNA: TGTGCCAGTAGTAGGGACACGGGTACCTACGAGCAGTACTTC. Based on the CDR3 plus reference TRBV19 and TRBJ2-7, the full variable domain is DGGITQSPKYLFRKEGQNVTLSCEQNLNHDAMYWYRQDPGQGLRLIYYSQIVNDFQKGDIAEGYSVSREKKESFPLTVTSAQKNPTAFYLCASSRDTGTYEQYFGPGTRLTVT.

V and J are TRBV6-1 and TRBJ2-3; D perhaps matches TRBD1 (5 bases). V was clipped by 10 bases and J by 6 bases, with 14 bases between them. The germline V gene has CDR1 MNHNS and CDR2 SASEGT. This CDR3 comprises 12 residues. The CDR3 reads CATREGVDTQYF. CDR3 DNA: TGTGCCACAAGGGAAGGGGTTGATACGCAGTATTTT.

V usage is TRBV21-1 and J usage is TRBJ1-1. TRBV21-1 is given as a pseudogene. This CDR3 is built from 15 residues. The chain's CDR3 is CASSKVAGGGTEAFF. The DNA of the CDR3 is TGTGCCAGCAGCAAAGTGGCGGGGGGAGGGACTGAAGCTTTCTTT.

The chain joins TRBV18 to TRBJ1-5; D is uncertain. Germline V gene data show CDR1 as KGHSH and CDR2 as LQKENI. The CDR3 runs to 13 residues. V was clipped by 1 base and J by 6 bases, with 7 bases between them. The DNA of the CDR3 is TGTGCCAGCTCACCACTGCCAGGTCAGCCCCAGCATTTT. This gives the protein CASSPLPGQPQHF.

The chain has TRBV29-1 and TRBJ2-7; tentatively, D is TRBD1 (6 bases). Trimming left V 6 bases short and J 0 bases short, with 15 bases between. The CDR3 extends over 14 amino acids. Germline values: CDR1 SQVTM, CDR2 ANQGSEA. CDR3 sequence: CSVSKGVGSYEQYF. CDR3 DNA sequence: TGCAGCGTAAGCAAGGGGGTAGGCTCCTACGAGCAGTACTTC.